Given below is one T cell receptor (beta chain) in context. Its target is not known. Sequencing ends 3 residues short of the CDR3 end; the germline J gene provides the rest. Some clones are missing from TCRdb's copy, which holds only in-frame ones; the method was immunoSEQ multiplex PCR. The sample is made up of some 40,000 clones, and the top ten hold about 1.2% of it. Each participant carried one incident cervical HPV16 infection only. This sample was included in a study of T cells in women clearing cervical HPV infection. Study overall: Women with histologically confirmed HPV16-related CIN3 or worse, 2 with invasive cancer, served as cases. General observations from the study: CIN3+ cases had significantly higher TCR richness than controls; evenness did not differ.

Germline CDR1 and CDR2: MNHEY and SVGEGT. The CDR3 sequence is 16 residues long. V lost 6 bases to trimming and J lost 6 bases, with 22 bases between them. This TCR was sampled from a woman between 18 and 70 years old with a cervical HPV16 infection that either progressed to CIN3+ or cleared (not recorded which). This chain links TRBV6-2 or TRBV6-3 with TRBJ2-3, with D perhaps matching TRBD2 (5 bases). The specimen sequenced was blood buffy coat. The CDR3 here is CASSPAASSFDDTQYF. CDR3 bases read: TGTGCCAGCAGCCCGGCAGCTAGCTCATTCGATGATACG.